This record looks at one TCR beta chain sequence and its context. The antigen remains undetermined. Here immunoSEQ multiplex PCR was the method, and the copy in TCRdb shows in-frame clones only, minus some. The sample contains 39,000 or so clones, approximately 86% of which appear only once. This specimen belongs to a study of OX40 agonist ivuxolimab in advanced cancers. Study in general: Those treated in dose escalation had hepatocellular carcinoma, melanoma, renal cell cancer or head and neck cancer. Partial response was recorded in three patients: one hepatocellular carcinoma and two cutaneous melanoma cases. Participants, 82.7% male, averaged roughly 60 years of age, ranging from about 23 to 80. General study points: On average, CD8+ T cells had more expanded clones than CD4+.

The CDR3 spans 16 residues. Germline-derived CDR1 and CDR2 are SGHNT and YENEEA. V trimming: 0 bases; J trimming: 9 bases; junction bases outside the gene matches: 9. V and J are TRBV11-3 and TRBJ2-1, with 9 bases that match TRBD2. This clonotype originated in an adult with an advanced solid tumor such as melanoma, head and neck, liver or kidney cancer. The sequences come from CD4+ or CD8+ T cells sorted from blood, collected in a trial of the OX40 agonist ivuxolimab. The DNA for the CDR3 is TGTGCCAGCAGCTTAGAGGGGCGGGAGGGACTCGGTGAGCAGTTCTTC. It is translated as CASSLEGREGLGEQFF.